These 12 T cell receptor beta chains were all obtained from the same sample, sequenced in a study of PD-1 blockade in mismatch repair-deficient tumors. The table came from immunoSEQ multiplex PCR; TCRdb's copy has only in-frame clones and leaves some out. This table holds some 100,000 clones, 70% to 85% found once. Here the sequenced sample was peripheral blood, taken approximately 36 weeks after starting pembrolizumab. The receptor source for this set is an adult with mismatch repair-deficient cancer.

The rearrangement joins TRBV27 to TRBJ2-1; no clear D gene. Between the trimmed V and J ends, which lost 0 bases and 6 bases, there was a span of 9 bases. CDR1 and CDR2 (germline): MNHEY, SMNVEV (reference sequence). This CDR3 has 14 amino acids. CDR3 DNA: TGTGCCAGCAGTTTATCTCTGGGGTCCAATGAGCAGTTCTTC. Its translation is CASSLSLGSNEQFF.

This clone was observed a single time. The CDR3 loop is CAISEHNTGELFF. CDR3 DNA sequence: TGTGCCATCAGTGAGCACAACACCGGGGAGCTGTTTTTT. This sequence joins TRBV10-3 and TRBJ2-2, with D hard to call. The germline CDR1 and CDR2 sequences are ENHRY and SYGVKD. Trimming removed 2 bases from V and 2 bases from J, with 3 bases in between. This CDR3 has 13 amino acids.

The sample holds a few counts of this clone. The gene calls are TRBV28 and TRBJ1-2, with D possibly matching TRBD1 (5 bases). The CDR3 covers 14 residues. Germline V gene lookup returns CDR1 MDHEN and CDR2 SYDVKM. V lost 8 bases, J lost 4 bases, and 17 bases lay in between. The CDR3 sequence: CASSSPRQPYGYTF. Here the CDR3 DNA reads TGTGCCAGCTCTTCCCCACGACAGCCCTATGGCTACACCTTC.

CDR3 DNA sequence: TGTGCCAGCAGGGGTGGCAGGGTAATCTCCGGCTACACCTTC. Its protein product is CASRGGRVISGYTF. J is TRBJ1-2 and V is TRBV6-5; a weak D match, TRBD1 (5 bases). The CDR3 is made up of 14 amino acids. The ends were cut back, 6 bases at V and 8 bases at J, with 19 bases in the middle. Germline V gene sequence: CDR1 MNHEY, CDR2 SVGAGI.

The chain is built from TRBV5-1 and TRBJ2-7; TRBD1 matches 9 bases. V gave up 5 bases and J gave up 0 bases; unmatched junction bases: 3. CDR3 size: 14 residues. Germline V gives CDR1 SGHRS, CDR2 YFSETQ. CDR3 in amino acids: CASRGQGSSYEQYF. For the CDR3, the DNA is TGCGCCAGCAGGGGACAGGGTAGCTCCTACGAGCAGTACTTC.

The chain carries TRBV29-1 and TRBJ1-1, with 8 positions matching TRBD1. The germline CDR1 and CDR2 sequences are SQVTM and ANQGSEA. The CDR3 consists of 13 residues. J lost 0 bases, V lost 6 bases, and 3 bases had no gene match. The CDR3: CSVDRGLNTEAFF. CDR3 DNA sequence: TGCAGCGTAGACAGGGGACTGAACACTGAAGCTTTCTTT.

The CDR3 spells CSVELGGTNTGELFF. The CDR3 region has the DNA TGCAGCGTTGAATTGGGTGGCACGAACACCGGGGAGCTGTTTTTT. This chain links TRBV29-1 with TRBJ2-2; D not resolved. Germline V gene data show CDR1 as SQVTM and CDR2 as ANQGSEA. This CDR3 has 15 amino acids. V dropped 2 bases and J dropped 0 bases, with 10 bases sitting between them.

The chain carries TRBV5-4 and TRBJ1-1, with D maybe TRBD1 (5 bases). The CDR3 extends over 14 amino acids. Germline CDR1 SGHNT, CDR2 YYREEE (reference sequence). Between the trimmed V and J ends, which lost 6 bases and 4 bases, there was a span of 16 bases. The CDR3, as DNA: TGTGCCAGCATTGACGGGGAGGGGTTCACTGAAGCTTTCTTT. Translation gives CASIDGEGFTEAFF.

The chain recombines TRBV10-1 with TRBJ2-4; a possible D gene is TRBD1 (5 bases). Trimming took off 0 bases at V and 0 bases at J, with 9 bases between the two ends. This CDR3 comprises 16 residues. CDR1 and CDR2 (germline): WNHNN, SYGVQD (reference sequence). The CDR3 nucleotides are TGCGCCAGCAGTGAGTCGGGCAGGGAAGCCAAAAACATTCAGTACTTC. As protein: CASSESGREAKNIQYF.

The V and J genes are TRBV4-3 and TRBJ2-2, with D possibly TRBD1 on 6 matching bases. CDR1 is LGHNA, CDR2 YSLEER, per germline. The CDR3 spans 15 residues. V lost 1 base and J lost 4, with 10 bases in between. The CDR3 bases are TGCGCCAGCAGCCAAGCGAGACAGGCCACCGGGGAGCTGTTTTTT. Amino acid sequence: CASSQARQATGELFF.

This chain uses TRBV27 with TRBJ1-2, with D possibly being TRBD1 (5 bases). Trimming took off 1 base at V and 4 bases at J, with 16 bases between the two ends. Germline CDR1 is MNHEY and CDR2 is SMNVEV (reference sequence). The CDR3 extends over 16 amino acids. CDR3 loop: CASSLLPSKGFYGYTF. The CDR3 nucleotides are TGTGCCAGCAGTTTATTACCCTCGAAGGGGTTCTATGGCTACACCTTC.

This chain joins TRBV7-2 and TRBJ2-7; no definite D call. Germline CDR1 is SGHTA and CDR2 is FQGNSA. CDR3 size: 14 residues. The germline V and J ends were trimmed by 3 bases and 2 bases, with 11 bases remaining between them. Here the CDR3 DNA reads TGTGCCAGCAGCTTTGCTATTCCTACCTACGAGCAGTACTTC. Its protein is CASSFAIPTYEQYF.